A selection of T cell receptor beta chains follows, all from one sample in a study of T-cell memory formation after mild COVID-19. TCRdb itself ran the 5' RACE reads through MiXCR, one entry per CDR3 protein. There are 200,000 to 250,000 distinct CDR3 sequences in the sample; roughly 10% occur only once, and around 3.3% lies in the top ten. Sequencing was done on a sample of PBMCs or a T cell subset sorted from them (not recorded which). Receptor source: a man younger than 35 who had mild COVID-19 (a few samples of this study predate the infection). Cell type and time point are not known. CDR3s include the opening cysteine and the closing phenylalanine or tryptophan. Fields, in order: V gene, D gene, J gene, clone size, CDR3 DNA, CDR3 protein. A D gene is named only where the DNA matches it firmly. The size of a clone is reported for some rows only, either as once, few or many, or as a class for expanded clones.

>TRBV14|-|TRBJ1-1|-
TGTGCCAGCAGCCAAGACTGGGGGCTAGGAGGGGACACTGAAGCTTTCTTT
CASSQDWGLGGDTEAFF
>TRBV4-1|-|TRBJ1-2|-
TGCGCCAGCAGCCAGCCAATACAGGGATCCTATGGCTACACCTTC
CASSQPIQGSYGYTF
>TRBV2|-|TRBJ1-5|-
TGTGCCAGCAAGAACAGCAATCAGCCCCAGCATTTT
CASKNSNQPQHF
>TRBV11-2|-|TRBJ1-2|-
TGTGCCAGCAGCTTAATGGAGGATGGCTACACCTTC
CASSLMEDGYTF
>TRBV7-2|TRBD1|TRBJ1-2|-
TGTGCCAGCAGCTGGGGACAGGGAGACCCCAAGGTCTATGGCTACACCTTC
CASSWGQGDPKVYGYTF
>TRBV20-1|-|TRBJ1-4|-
TGCAGTGCCCAACCGGGCGGGGAGGTGTTTTTT
CSAQPGGEVFF
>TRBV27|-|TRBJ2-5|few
TGTGCCAGCAGTTTCCTGGGTAGCGAGGAGACCCAGTACTTC
CASSFLGSEETQYF
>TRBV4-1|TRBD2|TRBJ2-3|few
TGCGCCAGCAGCCCTCAGACTAGCGGGGGGGAAGATACGCAGTATTTT
CASSPQTSGGEDTQYF
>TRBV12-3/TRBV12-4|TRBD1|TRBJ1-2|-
TGTGCCAGCAGGCGGACAGGGGAAGGTGGCTACACCTTC
CASRRTGEGGYTF
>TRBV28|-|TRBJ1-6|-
TGTGCCAGCAGTTTACGGCAGGCTTATAATTCACCCCTCCACTTT
CASSLRQAYNSPLHF
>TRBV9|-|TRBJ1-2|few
TGTGCCAGCAGCCCCAACTTTCAGGGGAGTGGCTACACCTTC
CASSPNFQGSGYTF
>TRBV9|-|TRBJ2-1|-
TGTGCCAGCAGCGCAGGATGGGAGGTAAGCTCCTACAATGAGCAGTTCTTC
CASSAGWEVSSYNEQFF
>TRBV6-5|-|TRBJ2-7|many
TGTGCCAGCAGTTACTGGGCAGGTCCTGACTACGAGCAGTACTTC
CASSYWAGPDYEQYF
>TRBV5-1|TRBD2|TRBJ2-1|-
TGCGCCAGCACCCCGGGTAGCGGGGGAGCATTGAATGAGCAGTTCTTC
CASTPGSGGALNEQFF
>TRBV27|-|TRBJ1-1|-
TGTGCCAGCAGTTCCTGGACCGAGAACACTGAAGCTTTCTTT
CASSSWTENTEAFF
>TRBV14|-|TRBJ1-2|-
TGTGCCAGCAGCCCACAGGGACTCTATGGCTACACCTTC
CASSPQGLYGYTF
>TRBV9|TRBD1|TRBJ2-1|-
TGTGCCAGCAGCGTAACCAATGACAGGGATAATGAGCAGTTCTTC
CASSVTNDRDNEQFF
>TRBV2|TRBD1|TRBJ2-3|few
TGTGCCGGCGGGACAGGGGAAGATACGCAGTATTTT
CAGGTGEDTQYF
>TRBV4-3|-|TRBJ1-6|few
TGCGCCAGCAGCCAAGATCAGGTTTTGGATAATTCACCCCTCCACTTT
CASSQDQVLDNSPLHF
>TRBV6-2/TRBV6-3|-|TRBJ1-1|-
TGTGCCAGCAGTTACCGGCAGACGAACACTGAAGCTTTCTTT
CASSYRQTNTEAFF
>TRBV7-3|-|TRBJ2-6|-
TGTGCCAGCAGCGTCGCTGGGGGCCCTGGGGCCAACGTCCTGACTTTC
CASSVAGGPGANVLTF
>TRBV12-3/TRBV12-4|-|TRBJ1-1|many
TGTGCCAGCGGACGAAGTGGGGGCGGGAACACTGAAGCTTTCTTT
CASGRSGGGNTEAFF
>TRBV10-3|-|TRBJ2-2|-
TGTGCCATCAGTGCTCCTAGGACCGGGGAGCTGTTTTTT
CAISAPRTGELFF
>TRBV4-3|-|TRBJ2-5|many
TGCGCCAGCAGCCAACGTCTCCGGGAGACCCAGTACTTC
CASSQRLRETQYF
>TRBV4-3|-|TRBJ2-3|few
TGCGCCAGCAGCCAGCCCGGGTCGGGGGATACGCAGTATTTT
CASSQPGSGDTQYF
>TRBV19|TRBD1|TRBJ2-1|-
TGTGCCAGTAAAACGGTGGGACAGGACTACAATGAGCAGTTCTTC
CASKTVGQDYNEQFF
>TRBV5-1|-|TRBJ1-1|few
TGCGCCAGCGGCAAGGGGCAACCGAACACTGAAGCTTTCTTT
CASGKGQPNTEAFF
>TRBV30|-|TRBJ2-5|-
TGTGCCTGGAGTTCGGGGGCCCTACGAGGAGAGACCCAGTACTTC
CAWSSGALRGETQYF
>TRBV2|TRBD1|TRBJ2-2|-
TGTGCCAGCAGTCTGACAGGGCGGAGCGGGGAGCTGTTTTTT
CASSLTGRSGELFF
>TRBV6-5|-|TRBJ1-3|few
TGTGCCAGCAGTTACTCGAGTGGAAACACCATATATTTT
CASSYSSGNTIYF
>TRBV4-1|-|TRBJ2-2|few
TGCGCCAGCAGCCAAGGTTGGAGCGCGAACACCGGGGAGCTGTTTTTT
CASSQGWSANTGELFF
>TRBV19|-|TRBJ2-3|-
TGTGCCAGTAGTGGAGGGGGCGCAGATACGCAGTATTTT
CASSGGGADTQYF
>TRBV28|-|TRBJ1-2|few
TGTGCCATCACAGGGTCCGCTAACTATGGCTACACCTTC
CAITGSANYGYTF
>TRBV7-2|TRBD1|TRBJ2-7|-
TGTGCCAGCAGCTTAGGACAGGGGGTCCCTTTGCTGCAGTACTTC
CASSLGQGVPLLQYF
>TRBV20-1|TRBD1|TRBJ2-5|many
TGCAGTGCGGGGACAGCGACAGAGACCCAGTACTTC
CSAGTATETQYF
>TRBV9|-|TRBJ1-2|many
TGTGCCAGCAGCGTTTATACGGGAATGGCTGGCTACACCTTC
CASSVYTGMAGYTF
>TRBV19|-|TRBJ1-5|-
TGTGCCAGTAGGACCGGGACGGCCGGTGGTCAGCCCCAGCATTTT
CASRTGTAGGQPQHF
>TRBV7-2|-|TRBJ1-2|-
TGTGCCAGCAGGCCTCGGATAGCTAACTATGGCTACACCTTC
CASRPRIANYGYTF
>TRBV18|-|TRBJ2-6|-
TGTGCCAGCTCTCGTCAACAGGCCTCCGGGGCCAACGTCCTGACTTTC
CASSRQQASGANVLTF
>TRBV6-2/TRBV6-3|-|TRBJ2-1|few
TGTGCCAGCAGTTATGGCGGGGATGAGCAGTTCTTC
CASSYGGDEQFF
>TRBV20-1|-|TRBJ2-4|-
TGCAGTGGAACAGCGGTAACTAGCAAAAACATTCAGTACTTC
CSGTAVTSKNIQYF
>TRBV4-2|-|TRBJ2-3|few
TGTGCCAGCAGCCAACCCGACCTGGGACTGCCCAGTACGCAGTATTTT
CASSQPDLGLPSTQYF
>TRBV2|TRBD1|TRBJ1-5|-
TGTGCCAGCAGACCGATGACAGGGCAAGGGCCCCAGCATTTT
CASRPMTGQGPQHF
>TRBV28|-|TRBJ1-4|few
TGTGCCAGCAGTTTATTGGGGAATGAAAAACTGTTTTTT
CASSLLGNEKLFF
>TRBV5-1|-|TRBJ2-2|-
TGCGCCAGCAGCTTGGCGCTTATGAACACCGGGGAGCTGTTTTTT
CASSLALMNTGELFF
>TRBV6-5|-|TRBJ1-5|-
TGTGCCAGCAGTTGGGCGCTGAATCAGCCCCAGCATTTT
CASSWALNQPQHF
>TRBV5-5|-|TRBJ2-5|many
TGTGCCAGCAGCTTTCGTGGGTCCCAAGAGACCCAGTACTTC
CASSFRGSQETQYF
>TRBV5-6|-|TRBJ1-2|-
TGTGCCAGCAGCTTAGGGACGGCTAGCTATGGCTACACCTTC
CASSLGTASYGYTF
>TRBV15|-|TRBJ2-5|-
TGTGCCACCAGCAGAGAGGGGCGGGGAGAGCGCCAAGAGACCCAGTACTTC
CATSREGRGERQETQYF
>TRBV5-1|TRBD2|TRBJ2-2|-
TGCGCCAGCAGCCCGGGGGGGGACACCGGGGAGCTGTTTTTT
CASSPGGDTGELFF
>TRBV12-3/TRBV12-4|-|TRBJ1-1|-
TGTGCCAGCAGTTTCTCGGAAACGCGGACTGAAGCTTTCTTT
CASSFSETRTEAFF
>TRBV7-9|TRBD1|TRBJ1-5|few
TGTGCCAGCAGCGCGCAGGGGGGTTCAGGTACGGATCAGCCCCAGCATTTT
CASSAQGGSGTDQPQHF